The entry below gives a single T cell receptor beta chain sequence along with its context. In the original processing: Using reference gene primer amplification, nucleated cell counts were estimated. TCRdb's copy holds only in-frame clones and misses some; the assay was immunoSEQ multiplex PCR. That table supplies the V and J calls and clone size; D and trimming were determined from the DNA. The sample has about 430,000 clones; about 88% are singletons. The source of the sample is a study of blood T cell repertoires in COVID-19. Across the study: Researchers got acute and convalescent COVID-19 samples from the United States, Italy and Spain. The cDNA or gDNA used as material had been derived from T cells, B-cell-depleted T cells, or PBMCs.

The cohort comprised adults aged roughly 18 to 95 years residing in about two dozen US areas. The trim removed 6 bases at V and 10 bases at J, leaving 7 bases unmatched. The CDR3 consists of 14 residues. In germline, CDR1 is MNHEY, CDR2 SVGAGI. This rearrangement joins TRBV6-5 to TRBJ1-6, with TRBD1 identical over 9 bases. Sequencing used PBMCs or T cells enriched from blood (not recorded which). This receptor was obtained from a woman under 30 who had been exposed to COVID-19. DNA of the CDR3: TGTGCCAGCAGGGGACAGGGTTTTAGCTCACCCCTCCACTTT. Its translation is CASRGQGFSSPLHF.